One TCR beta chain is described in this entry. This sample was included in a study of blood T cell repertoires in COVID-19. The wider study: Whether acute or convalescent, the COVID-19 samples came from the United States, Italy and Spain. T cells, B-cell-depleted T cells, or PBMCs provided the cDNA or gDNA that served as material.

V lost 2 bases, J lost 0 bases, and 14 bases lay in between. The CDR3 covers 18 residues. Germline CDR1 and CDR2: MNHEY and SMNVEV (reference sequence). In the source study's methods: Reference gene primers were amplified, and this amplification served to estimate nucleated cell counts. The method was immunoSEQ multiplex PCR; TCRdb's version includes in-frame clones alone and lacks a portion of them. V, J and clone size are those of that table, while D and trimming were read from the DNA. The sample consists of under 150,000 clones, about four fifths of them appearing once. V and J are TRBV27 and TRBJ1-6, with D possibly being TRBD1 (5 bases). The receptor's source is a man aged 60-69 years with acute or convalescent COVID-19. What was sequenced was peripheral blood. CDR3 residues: CASSLRGTEPSYNSPLHF. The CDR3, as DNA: TGTGCCAGCAGTTTACGGGGGACTGAACCCTCCTATAATTCACCCCTCCACTTT.